The 21 T cell receptor beta chains below were found in one sample sequenced in a study of blood T cell repertoires in COVID-19. Repertoires were generated with immunoSEQ multiplex PCR, while TCRdb's copy carries only in-frame clones and drops some. The table shows over 350,000 clones, with approximately 90% occurring only once. The sample comprised PBMCs or T cells enriched from blood (not recorded which). These TCRs come from a woman aged 40 to 50 who had been exposed to COVID-19.

The chain has TRBV5-4 and TRBJ2-7, with D maybe TRBD2 (5 bases). From germline, CDR1 is SGHNT and CDR2 YYREEE (reference sequence). V lost 6 bases to trimming and J lost 3 bases, with 13 bases between them. The length of the CDR3 is 13 residues. The CDR3 reads CASISGDGYEQYF. In DNA form, the CDR3 reads TGTGCCAGCATCTCCGGGGATGGCTACGAGCAGTACTTC.

The J gene is TRBJ1-1, the V gene TRBV24-1, with D unclear. Germline CDR1 and CDR2: KGHDR and SFDVKD. The CDR3 runs 11 residues. V dropped 4 bases and J dropped 8 bases, with 7 bases sitting between them. The CDR3 here is CATSDSVEAFF. CDR3 DNA: TGTGCCACCAGTGACTCGGTAGAAGCTTTCTTT.

The chain links TRBV20-1 to TRBJ2-5; 9 nucleotides match TRBD2. Germline V gives CDR1 DFQATT, CDR2 SNEGSKA (reference sequence). This CDR3 has 14 residues. V lost 3 bases and J lost 2; bases outside the gene matches: 4. This CDR3 is CSASSGSQQETQYF. The CDR3 coding sequence is TGCAGTGCTAGTAGCGGGAGTCAGCAAGAGACCCAGTACTTC.

The chain uses TRBV6-1 and TRBJ1-6; the D is unclear. Trimming shortened V by 2 bases and J by 14 bases, and 10 bases separated the two germline ends. This CDR3 comprises 12 residues. CDR1 is MNHNS and CDR2 is SASEGT in the germline V gene. Here the CDR3 reads CASSEPGRTLHF. The CDR3 coding sequence is TGTGCCAGCAGTGAACCCGGTCGAACCCTCCACTTT.

V is TRBV10-1 and J is TRBJ2-1; D is perhaps TRBD2 (6 bases). This CDR3 contains 17 residues. Germline CDR1 WNHNN, CDR2 SYGVQD (reference sequence). V lost 4 bases to trimming and J lost 5 bases, with 21 bases between them. The chain's CDR3 is CASSVSGAGGGHNEQFF. In DNA, the CDR3 is TGCGCCAGCAGTGTCTCGGGAGCCGGGGGTGGCCACAATGAGCAGTTCTTC.

J is TRBJ1-1 and V is TRBV5-1, with D tentatively TRBD1 (6 bases). The V end lost 4 bases, the J end lost 2 bases, and 12 bases lay between the germline ends. The germline gives CDR1 SGHRS, CDR2 YFSETQ. This CDR3 spans 14 amino acids. In nucleotides, the CDR3 is TGCGCCAGCAGCCCAAGACAGGCCAACACTGAAGCTTTCTTT. Translation: CASSPRQANTEAFF.

This clone came up a few times. The rearrangement uses TRBV7-8 and TRBJ1-4; 9 nucleotides line up with TRBD1. CDR1 and CDR2 (germline): SGHVS, FQNEAQ. This CDR3 has 13 amino acids. Trimming removed 7 bases from V and 7 bases from J; junction bases left unmatched: 4. CDR3 region: CASKRQGVEKLFF. As DNA, the CDR3 is TGTGCCAGCAAAAGACAGGGGGTTGAAAAACTGTTTTTT.

The chain has TRBV6-2 or TRBV6-3 and TRBJ1-5; 9 bases fit TRBD1. The germline CDR1 and CDR2 sequences are MNHEY and SVGEGT. The CDR3 runs 16 residues. V was clipped by 0 bases and J by 7 bases; unmatched bases: 7. The CDR3 sequence is CASSYSNRGRGQPQHF. CDR3 nucleotides: TGTGCCAGCAGTTACTCGAACAGGGGGCGCGGACAGCCCCAGCATTTT.

As for this clone: At one boundary the junction diverges from the germline segment, which might be a read error. The chain couples TRBV24-1 to TRBJ2-3; 7 bases are shared with TRBD1. The CDR3 runs to 17 residues. CDR1 and CDR2 from the germline V gene are KGHDR and SFDVKD. The CDR3, as DNA: TGTGCTACCAGTGACACCATGGACAGGCTAGTCACAGATACGCAGTATTTT. Amino acid sequence: CATSDTMDRLVTDTQYF.

This clone was detected only once. V is TRBV19 and J is TRBJ2-7; the match to TRBD1 covers 8 bases. Germline V lookup: CDR1 LNHDA, CDR2 SQIVND (reference sequence). CDR3 size: 13 residues. After removal of 5 bases from V and 9 bases from J, the junction contained 9 bases not matched to a gene. CDR3 loop: CASSYGQGPPQYF. In DNA form, the CDR3 reads TGTGCCAGTAGTTACGGACAGGGTCCACCGCAGTACTTC.

This chain joins TRBV7-2 and TRBJ2-2; no clear D gene. Trimming removed 1 base at V and 7 bases at J, with 13 bases between. The CDR3 totals 15 residues. Germline V lookup: CDR1 SGHTA, CDR2 FQGNSA. The CDR3 is CASSLVVGVVGELFF. CDR3 coding DNA: TGTGCCAGCAGCTTAGTAGTCGGAGTGGTCGGGGAGCTGTTTTTT.

The V call is TRBV5-1, the J call TRBJ1-5; the match to TRBD1 covers 7 bases. Trimming cost V 2 bases and J 3 bases; bases outside gene matches: 2. CDR1 SGHRS and CDR2 YFSETQ come from the germline V gene. This CDR3 comprises 14 residues. The CDR3 protein is CASSLGQVNQPQHF. The CDR3 DNA follows: TGCGCCAGCAGCTTAGGACAGGTCAATCAGCCCCAGCATTTT.

This clone was detected once. The chain is built from TRBV9 and TRBJ2-6, with TRBD1 as a possible D gene (6 bases). The germline V and J ends were trimmed by 3 bases and 1 base, with 14 bases remaining between them. Per germline, CDR1 SGDLS and CDR2 YYNGEE. This CDR3 has 17 amino acids. The CDR3: CASSGDRRQSGANVLTF. In DNA form, the CDR3 reads TGTGCCAGCAGCGGCGACAGGCGGCAATCTGGGGCCAACGTCCTGACTTTC.

The chain combines TRBV6-2 or TRBV6-3 with TRBJ2-6; D may be TRBD2 (6 bases). The CDR3 has 18 amino acids. The V end lost 7 bases, the J end lost 0 bases, and 19 bases lay between the germline ends. CDR1 and CDR2 (germline): MNHEY, SVGEGT. CDR3 in DNA: TGTGCCAGCACCCCTTTGCGGGGACTGCACTCTGGGGCCAACGTCCTGACTTTC. Translation gives CASTPLRGLHSGANVLTF.

The chain carries TRBV12-3 or TRBV12-4 and TRBJ2-1, with a tentative D call TRBD1 (6 bases). The CDR3 sequence is 13 residues long. V lost 6 bases, J lost 7 bases, and 13 bases lay in between. CDR3 loop: CASRGRGANEQFF. CDR3 in DNA: TGTGCCAGCAGGGGCAGGGGCGCAAATGAGCAGTTCTTC.

The chain uses TRBV7-2 and TRBJ2-7; D gene ambiguous. Trimming removed 5 bases from V and 5 bases from J, with 7 bases in between. The CDR3 is 11 amino acids. Per the germline V gene, CDR1 is SGHTA and CDR2 is FQGNSA. Here the CDR3 DNA reads TGTGCCAGCAGCCGTTCCGACGAGCAGTACTTC. It yields the protein CASSRSDEQYF.

As DNA, the CDR3 is TGTGCCAGTACTAGTAAGGTATTTGGAAACACCATATATTTT. Translated, it gives CASTSKVFGNTIYF. This chain joins TRBV19 and TRBJ1-3, with D uncertain. V was pared by 7 bases and J by 3 bases, with 13 bases between. The CDR3 extends over 14 amino acids. Per the germline V gene, CDR1 is LNHDA and CDR2 is SQIVND (reference sequence). The full variable domain, rest sourced from reference TRBV19 and TRBJ1-3, is DGGITQSPKYLFRKEGQNVTLSCEQNLNHDAMYWYRQDPGQGLRLIYYSQIVNDFQKGDIAEGYSVSREKKESFPLTVTSAQKNPTAFYLCASTSKVFGNTIYFGEGSWLTVV.

A single count supports this clone. The chain joins TRBV21-1 to TRBJ2-2; the table's D call of TRBD1 was not tested on the DNA. TRBV21-1 is annotated as a pseudogene. The CDR3 totals 16 residues. The CDR3, as DNA: TGTGCCAGCGCTTGGGACAGGGGATGGAACACCGGGGAGCTGTTTTTT. Protein: CASAWDRGWNTGELFF.

The V gene is TRBV5-1, the J gene TRBJ1-1; D gene uncertain. V was pared by 0 bases and J by 1 base, with 19 bases between. The CDR3 consists of 18 residues. Germline values: CDR1 SGHRS, CDR2 YFSETQ. The CDR3 spells CASSLVGSIPMGNTEAFF. CDR3 nucleotides: TGCGCCAGCAGCTTGGTGGGCTCCATCCCAATGGGGAACACTGAAGCTTTCTTT.

J is TRBJ1-1 and V is TRBV5-4; 8 nucleotides agree with TRBD1. CDR3 size: 16 residues. Germline lookup yields CDR1 SGHNT and CDR2 YYREEE (reference sequence). The V gene end was trimmed by 0 bases and the J gene end by 1 base; junction bases not matched to a gene: 5. CDR3 nucleotide sequence: TGTGCCAGCAGCTTGGGACAGGGGAGGAGGAACACTGAAGCTTTCTTT. As protein: CASSLGQGRRNTEAFF.

CDR3 sequence reads: CASSTWGENSYEQYF. The CDR3 bases are TGTGCCAGCAGCACCTGGGGGGAGAATTCCTACGAGCAGTACTTC. The gene calls are TRBV6-5 and TRBJ2-7; possibly TRBD2 for D (6 bases). Germline lookup yields CDR1 MNHEY and CDR2 SVGAGI. The CDR3 has 15 amino acids. Trimming shortened V by 6 bases and J by 1 base, and 16 bases separated the two germline ends.